This T cell receptor (beta chain) was captured in a study of human T cells and chemical hapten exposure. Study-level findings and limits: TCRs above 1 in 1000 frequency did not change with DPC sensitization.

This sample's time point: pre-sensitization, week 0. This sample's treatment: therapeutic diphenylcyclopropenone sensitization with weekly scalp DPC. The template was total RNA from unfractionated whole blood. This clonotype was detected only a few times. The antigen remains undetermined. Germline loops: CDR1 DFQATT, CDR2 SNEGSKA (reference sequence). The CDR3 is 14 residues long. Trimming removed 2 bases from V and 8 bases from J, with 15 bases in between. Per the original data handling: Individual samples carried between 23,224 and 690,600 TCRs, with 95,638 as the median. In TCRdb, the RACE reads were re-called with MiXCR into one record per CDR3 protein. None of the V and J calls come from the authors' own analysis; TCRdb made them. The data contain some 330,000 distinct CDR3 sequences, approximately 5% of them singletons.

The clonotype originates from a young woman with alopecia areata. Some clones in this sample may be carry-over from other donors' samples. The starting material was whole blood, obtained in connection with sensitization to the hapten diphenylcyclopropenone (DPC). V and J are TRBV20-1 and TRBJ1-4; D call uncertain. The CDR3 region is CSARFPTLREKLFF. The CDR3 DNA reads TGCAGTGCTAGATTTCCTACCCTGAGAGAAAAACTGTTTTTT.